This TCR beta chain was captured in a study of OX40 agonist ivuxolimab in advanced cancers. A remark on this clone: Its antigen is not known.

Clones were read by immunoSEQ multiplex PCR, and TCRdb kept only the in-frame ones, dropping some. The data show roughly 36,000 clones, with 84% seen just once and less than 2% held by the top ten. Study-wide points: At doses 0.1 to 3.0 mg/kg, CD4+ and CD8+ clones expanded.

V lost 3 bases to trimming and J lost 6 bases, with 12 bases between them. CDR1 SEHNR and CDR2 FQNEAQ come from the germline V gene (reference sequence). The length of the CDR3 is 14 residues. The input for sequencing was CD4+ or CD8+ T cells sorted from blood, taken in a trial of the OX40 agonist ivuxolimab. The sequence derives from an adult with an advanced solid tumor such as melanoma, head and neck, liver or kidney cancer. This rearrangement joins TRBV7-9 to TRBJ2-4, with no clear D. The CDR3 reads CASSFSTIGNIQYF. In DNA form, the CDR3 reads TGTGCCAGCAGCTTCTCAACAATTGGAAACATTCAGTACTTC.